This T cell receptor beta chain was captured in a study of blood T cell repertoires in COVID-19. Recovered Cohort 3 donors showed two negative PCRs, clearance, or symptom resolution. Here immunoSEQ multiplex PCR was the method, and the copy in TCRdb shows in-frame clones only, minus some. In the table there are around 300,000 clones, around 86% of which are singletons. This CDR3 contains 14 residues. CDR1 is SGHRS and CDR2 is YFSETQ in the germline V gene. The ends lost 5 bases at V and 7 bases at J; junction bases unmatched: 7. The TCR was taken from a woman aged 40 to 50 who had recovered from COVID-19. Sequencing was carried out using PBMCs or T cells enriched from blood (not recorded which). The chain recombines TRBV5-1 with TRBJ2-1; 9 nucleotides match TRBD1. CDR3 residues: CASSKGQGGNEQFF. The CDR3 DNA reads TGCGCCAGCAGTAAGGGACAGGGTGGAAATGAGCAGTTCTTC.